This T cell receptor beta chain was retrieved from a study of cytomegalovirus exposure and HLA in healthy donors. Points from the study as a whole: Investigators reported under 200 TCR beta chains as tied to cytomegalovirus. Some public TCRs appeared in many individuals, while most sequences were rare. Reported performance of the classifier showed diagnosis of cytomegalovirus status with high specificity and sensitivity.

The PCR ran on 60 Vbeta and 13 Jbeta primers. The data were produced by immunoSEQ multiplex PCR, yet TCRdb's version contains in-frame clones alone and is incomplete. The sample has 100,000 or so clones, 70% to 80% seen once. After removal of 3 bases from V and 2 bases from J, the junction contained 3 bases not matched to a gene. Looked up from germline, CDR1 is KGHSH and CDR2 is LQKENI. The CDR3 is 14 amino acids. A note on this clone: Its cognate antigen is unknown.

This TCR derives from a man aged 50 or older in good health and CMV-seropositive. Sequences were obtained from PBMCs. The chain joins TRBV18 to TRBJ2-5, with TRBD1 matching over 7 bases. CDR3 sequence: CASSPPGQQETQYF. DNA for the CDR3: TGTGCCAGCTCACCTCCGGGACAGCAAGAGACCCAGTACTTC.